This T cell receptor beta chain was retrieved from a study of Graves' ophthalmopathy and Graves' hyperthyroidism. The CDR3 has 14 amino acids. Germline values: CDR1 SGHTA, CDR2 FQGNSA. V dropped 1 base and J dropped 5 bases, with 11 bases sitting between them. Amplification targeted the TCR beta CDR3 regions, with RNA transcripts as the source material. First-round RT-PCR with HTBI primers preceded a second-round multiplex PCR. MiXCR, applied by TCRdb to the multiplex PCR reads, yields one record per CDR3 protein. The data contain approximately 700,000 distinct CDR3 sequences, 35% to 50% of them singletons. Many counts were recorded for this clonotype. A duration under 3 months, NOSPECS ≥4, CAS ≥3 and moderate-to-severe activity characterized the donors with ophthalmopathy.

The receptor comes from an adult man with Graves' ophthalmopathy. Specimen: peripheral blood. The chain has TRBV7-2 and TRBJ1-1, with D unclear. The CDR3 DNA is TGTGCCAGCAGCTTAGGGAGCGGTGGTACTGAAGCTTTCTTT. Residues: CASSLGSGGTEAFF.